This T cell receptor (beta chain) was obtained from a study of blood T cell repertoires in COVID-19. Study background: PBMCs, B-cell-depleted T cells, or T cells provided the cDNA or gDNA that made up the material.

The V and J ends lost 1 base and 6 bases respectively, with 7 bases between them. The germline V gene has CDR1 SGHNT and CDR2 YYREEE (reference sequence). The CDR3 length is 12 residues. The repertoire was sequenced with immunoSEQ multiplex PCR; TCRdb's copy has only in-frame clones and lacks some. The sample carries around 120,000 clones, more than 60% recorded once. Sequencing was performed on peripheral blood. The chain combines TRBV5-4 with TRBJ1-1; D uncertain. The receptor's source is a man aged 65-85 years with acute or convalescent COVID-19. CDR3 in DNA: TGTGCCAGCAGCTTGTTCAACTCTGAAGCTTTCTTT. It codes for CASSLFNSEAFF.